One sample yielded the 27 T cell receptor beta chains listed below, sequenced in a study of T cell responses to AZD1222 COVID-19 vaccine. The protocol was immunoSEQ multiplex PCR, while the TCRdb copy is restricted to in-frame clones and leaves out a portion. The table includes about 150,000 clones, under 95% detected once. The source was peripheral blood, collected on day 0 of AZD1222 vaccination. The receptors stem from an adult in good health.

The V gene is TRBV5-1, the J gene TRBJ2-7; 7 bases align to TRBD1. Losses at the gene ends were 0 bases for V and 4 bases for J; bases not matched to a gene: 4. This CDR3 spans 14 amino acids. Germline CDR1 and CDR2: SGHRS and YFSETQ. The CDR3 DNA follows: TGCGCCAGCAGCTTGGCAGGGGGAGAATACGAGCAGTACTTC. It yields the protein CASSLAGGEYEQYF.

V usage is TRBV16 and J usage is TRBJ1-2; 12 nucleotides agree with TRBD1. Looked up from germline, CDR1 is KGHSY and CDR2 is FQNENV. V gave up 4 bases and J gave up 7 bases; unmatched junction bases: 10. This CDR3 has 16 amino acids. The CDR3 loop is CASSPPPGQGARGYTF. The CDR3 nucleotides are TGTGCCAGCAGCCCGCCTCCGGGACAGGGGGCGCGTGGCTACACCTTC. Using reference TRBV16 and TRBJ1-2 for the parts outside the CDR3, the full variable domain is GEEVAQTPKHLVRGEGQKAKLYCAPIKGHSYVFWYQQVLKNEFKFLISFQNENVFDETGMPKERFSAKCLPNSPCSLEIQATKLEDSAVYFCASSPPPGQGARGYTFGSGTRLTVV.

The V gene is TRBV7-2, the J gene TRBJ1-1; the D is unclear. This CDR3 has 15 amino acids. CDR1 and CDR2 from the germline V gene are SGHTA and FQGNSA. With 2 bases removed from V and 3 bases from J, the gap between germline ends came to 13 bases. The CDR3 nucleotides are TGTGCCAGCAGCTTACATCCTGGCTCGGACACTGAAGCTTTCTTT. It is translated as CASSLHPGSDTEAFF.

The chain employs TRBV7-2 and TRBJ1-5, with a tentative D call TRBD1 (5 bases). Germline V lookup: CDR1 SGHTA, CDR2 FQGNSA. The length of the CDR3 is 16 residues. The ends were cut back, 1 base at V and 1 base at J, with 11 bases in the middle. CDR3 sequence (DNA): TGTGCCAGCAGCTTAGGGGCCGGGGGAAGCAATCAGCCCCAGCATTTT. Its protein product is CASSLGAGGSNQPQHF.

The chain carries TRBV5-1 and TRBJ2-7; 14 bases are a match to TRBD2. Losses at the gene ends were 2 bases for V and 4 bases for J; bases not matched to a gene: 14. Germline CDR1 is SGHRS and CDR2 is YFSETQ. This CDR3 is 19 amino acids long. The CDR3 DNA reads as TGCGCCAGCAGCTTAGCCGGGACTAGCGGGAGAAGAAAAAGTTACGAGCAGTACTTC. Residues: CASSLAGTSGRRKSYEQYF.

This chain connects TRBV30 to TRBJ2-1, with 7 positions matching TRBD2. The CDR3 covers 13 residues. CDR1 and CDR2 (germline): GTSNPN, SVGIG (reference sequence). The J segment lost 10 bases and the V segment lost 3 bases, leaving 9 bases of the junction unmatched. The CDR3 region is CAWRGLADDEQFF. CDR3 DNA: TGTGCCTGGAGAGGTCTAGCGGATGACGAGCAGTTCTTC.

The table lists this clone with a few counts. DNA for the CDR3: TGTGCCATCAGAGCCCGGGACGGAAGCAATCAGCCCCAGCATTTT. The encoded protein is CAIRARDGSNQPQHF. V gene TRBV10-3 combines with J gene TRBJ1-5; a possible D gene is TRBD1 (5 bases). The V end was cut by 6 bases, the J end by 1 base, with 13 bases between. The CDR3 runs to 15 residues. Germline CDR1 and CDR2: ENHRY and SYGVKD.

This clone turned up a few times. The chain is built from TRBV5-4 and TRBJ1-3; D may be TRBD1 (5 bases). The V end lost 0 bases, the J end lost 0 bases, and 7 bases lay between the germline ends. The CDR3 is 15 amino acids. Germline V gene sequence: CDR1 SGHNT, CDR2 YYREEE (reference sequence). The CDR3 spells CASSLGQNSGNTIYF. CDR3 in DNA: TGTGCCAGCAGCTTGGGACAGAACTCTGGAAACACCATATATTTT.

This chain uses TRBV28 with TRBJ2-2; D not certain. There are 15 residues in the CDR3. Germline values: CDR1 MDHEN, CDR2 SYDVKM. The V and J ends lost 3 bases and 0 bases respectively, with 8 bases between them. Here the CDR3 reads CASSLRGSNTGELFF. CDR3 nucleotides: TGTGCCAGCAGTTTGAGAGGATCGAACACCGGGGAGCTGTTTTTT.

V and J are TRBV19 and TRBJ1-2, with D possibly matching TRBD1 (5 bases). Per the germline V gene, CDR1 is LNHDA and CDR2 is SQIVND (reference sequence). This CDR3 is 15 amino acids long. Trimming pared 5 bases from V and 8 bases from J, leaving 21 bases between. CDR3 DNA: TGTGCCAGTAGTCCCTACCCGGGACGGGCTTCGGGCTACACCTTC. Protein: CASSPYPGRASGYTF.

The chain employs TRBV28 and TRBJ2-2, with a possible D match to TRBD1 (5 bases). The CDR3 totals 12 residues. Trimming removed 10 bases from V and 1 base from J, with 7 bases in between. The germline V gene encodes CDR1 MDHEN and CDR2 SYDVKM. The chain's CDR3 is CAIQVNTGELFF. The DNA of the CDR3 is TGTGCCATACAGGTGAACACCGGGGAGCTGTTTTTT.

The chain employs TRBV7-2 and TRBJ2-3; the match to TRBD2 covers 10 bases. Trimming took 5 bases from V and 4 from J; bases not matched to a gene: 6. The CDR3 runs 15 residues. Germline values: CDR1 SGHTA, CDR2 FQGNSA. Here the CDR3 reads CASSPGLANSDTQYF. The CDR3 nucleotides read TGTGCCAGCAGCCCGGGACTAGCGAATTCAGATACGCAGTATTTT.

Concerning this clone itself: This sample includes further DNA sequences coding for the same CDR3. This chain connects TRBV28 to TRBJ2-7, with D unresolved. Germline values: CDR1 MDHEN, CDR2 SYDVKM. V was shortened by 2 bases and J by 4 bases, with 6 bases between the two germline ends. This CDR3 spans 12 amino acids. The DNA of the CDR3 is TGTGCCAGCAGTTTAGTGGGATACGAGCAGTACTTC. It codes for CASSLVGYEQYF.

This chain uses TRBV19 with TRBJ2-6, with D possibly TRBD2 on 5 matching bases. The CDR3 has 18 amino acids. The ends were cut back, 7 bases at V and 0 bases at J, with 19 bases in the middle. CDR1 and CDR2 (germline): LNHDA, SQIVND (reference sequence). CDR3 in amino acids: CASTRGSLAASGANVLTF. DNA of the CDR3: TGTGCCAGTACCCGCGGTTCCCTAGCCGCCTCTGGGGCCAACGTCCTGACTTTC. Drawing the rest from reference TRBV19 and TRBJ2-6, the complete variable domain is DGGITQSPKYLFRKEGQNVTLSCEQNLNHDAMYWYRQDPGQGLRLIYYSQIVNDFQKGDIAEGYSVSREKKESFPLTVTSAQKNPTAFYLCASTRGSLAASGANVLTFGAGSRLTVL.

The rearrangement uses TRBV30 and TRBJ1-5; 8 positions match TRBD1. V shed 3 bases, J shed 5 bases, and the junction held 3 bases outside the gene matches. Germline V lookup: CDR1 GTSNPN, CDR2 SVGIG (reference sequence). This CDR3 contains 13 residues. CDR3 sequence (DNA): TGTGCCTGGAGCGGACAGGGCGATCAGCCCCAGCATTTT. As protein: CAWSGQGDQPQHF.

J is TRBJ1-4 and V is TRBV27; possibly TRBD1 for D (6 bases). This CDR3 comprises 13 residues. V lost 7 bases and J lost 8, with 14 bases in between. CDR1 is MNHEY and CDR2 is SMNVEV in the germline V gene (reference sequence). Here the CDR3 reads CASMGTTREKLFF. DNA for the CDR3: TGTGCCAGCATGGGGACAACCAGAGAAAAACTGTTTTTT. Together with reference TRBV27 and TRBJ1-4, the CDR3 gives the full variable domain: EAQVTQNPRYLITVTGKKLTVTCSQNMNHEYMSWYRQDPGLGLRQIYYSMNVEVTDKGDVPEGYKVSRKEKRNFPLILESPSPNQTSLYFCASMGTTREKLFFGSGTQLSVL.

This clone was observed a single time. Mismatch with germline at one junction end may stem from a read error. The CDR3 here is CASSSGTSSYNEQFF. The CDR3 DNA reads as TGTGCTAGCAGCTCCGGGACATCATCCTACAATGAGCAGTTCTTC. The chain joins TRBV7-7 to TRBJ2-1; weak D call: TRBD1 (6 bases). CDR3 size: 15 residues. Germline V gives CDR1 SSHAT, CDR2 FNYEAQ (reference sequence).

This clone was observed a few times. CDR3 coding DNA: TGTGCCAGCAGCTTCACAGGGACAGGGCCCTTTTACGAGCAGTACTTC. It translates to CASSFTGTGPFYEQYF. The chain has TRBV7-8 and TRBJ2-7; 9 nucleotides align to TRBD1. Losses at the gene ends were 3 bases for V and 4 bases for J; bases not matched to a gene: 10. The CDR3 sequence is 16 residues long. The V gene's germline CDR1 is SGHVS and CDR2 FQNEAQ.

This clone was detected once. A junction end diverges from the germline sequence, so it may reflect a read error. The chain recombines TRBV11-2 with TRBJ2-3; 9 bases are a match to TRBD2. The CDR3 spans 13 residues. Germline V lookup: CDR1 SGHAT, CDR2 FQNNGV. DNA of the CDR3: TGTGCCAGCAGCTTAGTGGTTAGCGGGAGCCGAAATTTT. The encoded protein is CASSLVVSGSRNF.

The chain employs TRBV27 and TRBJ1-4; 10 bases are shared with TRBD1. This CDR3 contains 16 residues. Germline trimming cut 4 bases from V and 6 bases from J; bases unmatched to any gene: 8. Germline values: CDR1 MNHEY, CDR2 SMNVEV (reference sequence). The DNA of the CDR3 is TGTGCCAGCAGTTCGACAGGGGGCGATTGGTATGAAAAACTGTTTTTT. This sequence encodes CASSSTGGDWYEKLFF. The complete variable domain, with remaining parts taken from reference TRBV27 and TRBJ1-4, reads EAQVTQNPRYLITVTGKKLTVTCSQNMNHEYMSWYRQDPGLGLRQIYYSMNVEVTDKGDVPEGYKVSRKEKRNFPLILESPSPNQTSLYFCASSSTGGDWYEKLFFGSGTQLSVL.

J is TRBJ1-1 and V is TRBV5-4; D is possibly TRBD1 (5 bases). The CDR3 runs to 14 residues. Germline V lookup: CDR1 SGHNT, CDR2 YYREEE (reference sequence). Trimming cost V 0 bases and J 2 bases, with 8 bases left between them. This CDR3 is CASSLGGFNTEAFF. CDR3 bases: TGTGCCAGCAGCTTGGGGGGGTTTAACACTGAAGCTTTCTTT.

This clone was observed a single time. V usage is TRBV6-4 and J usage is TRBJ2-1; 7 nucleotides align to TRBD2. Trimming at V came to 2 bases and at J to 7 bases, leaving 5 bases not matched to a gene. Germline loops: CDR1 MRHNA, CDR2 SNTAGT. CDR3 length equals 14 residues. CDR3 residues: CASSDGLAANEQFF. CDR3 sequence (DNA): TGTGCCAGCAGTGACGGGCTAGCGGCGAATGAGCAGTTCTTC.

This chain uses TRBV5-4 with TRBJ2-5; the D is unclear. Germline CDR1 SGHNT, CDR2 YYREEE (reference sequence). V lost 0 bases and J lost 8, with 5 bases in between. The CDR3 contains 11 residues. The CDR3 here is CASSLEATQYF. In DNA form, the CDR3 reads TGTGCCAGCAGCTTGGAAGCAACCCAGTACTTC. The variable domain in full, completed from reference TRBV5-4 and TRBJ2-5, reads ETGVTQSPTHLIKTRGQQVTLRCSSQSGHNTVSWYQQALGQGPQFIFQYYREEENGRGNFPPRFSGLQFPNYSSELNVNALELDDSALYLCASSLEATQYFGPGTRLLVL.

In its sample, this clone was seen a few times. The V call is TRBV6-2 or TRBV6-3, the J call TRBJ2-7, with D tentatively TRBD1 (6 bases). Trimming left V 5 bases short and J 4 bases short, with 18 bases between. The germline V gene encodes CDR1 MNHEY and CDR2 SVGEGT. The CDR3 consists of 15 residues. Here the CDR3 reads CASSRRGRSPYEQYF. The CDR3, as DNA: TGTGCCAGCAGTCGCAGGGGAAGGTCCCCTTACGAGCAGTACTTC.

The J gene is TRBJ2-2, the V gene TRBV7-9; the match to TRBD2 covers 11 bases. CDR1 SEHNR and CDR2 FQNEAQ come from the germline V gene (reference sequence). The trim removed 8 bases at V and 0 bases at J, leaving 8 bases unmatched. This CDR3 has 17 amino acids. CDR3 in amino acids: CASFGLAGGSNTGELFF. The CDR3 region has the DNA TGTGCCAGCTTCGGGCTAGCGGGAGGTTCGAACACCGGGGAGCTGTTTTTT. The full variable domain, rest sourced from reference TRBV7-9 and TRBJ2-2, is DTGVSQNPRHKITKRGQNVTFRCDPISEHNRLYWYRQTLGQGPEFLTYFQNEAQLEKSRLLSDRFSAERPKGSFSTLEIQRTEQGDSAMYLCASFGLAGGSNTGELFFGEGSRLTVL.

The rearrangement uses TRBV7-8 and TRBJ1-3, with D possibly being TRBD1 (5 bases). From germline, CDR1 is SGHVS and CDR2 FQNEAQ. The ends were cut back, 5 bases at V and 0 bases at J, with 11 bases in the middle. The CDR3 extends over 15 amino acids. The CDR3 spells CASSPAGLSGNTIYF. CDR3 sequence (DNA): TGTGCCAGCAGCCCTGCAGGGCTCTCTGGAAACACCATATATTTT. Variable domain in full (rest from reference TRBV7-8 and TRBJ1-3): GAGVSQSPRYKVAKRGQDVALRCDPISGHVSLFWYQQALGQGPEFLTYFQNEAQLDKSGLPSDRFFAERPEGSVSTLKIQRTQQEDSAVYLCASSPAGLSGNTIYFGEGSWLTVV.

There are a few counts of this clone. The genes are TRBV7-8 and TRBJ2-3, with D tentatively TRBD2 (6 bases). V shed 5 bases and J shed 2 bases, with 14 bases lying between them. Germline V lookup: CDR1 SGHVS, CDR2 FQNEAQ. This CDR3 has 15 amino acids. CDR3 protein: CASSDRDFYTDTQYF. CDR3 in DNA: TGTGCCAGCAGCGACCGGGACTTTTACACAGATACGCAGTATTTT.